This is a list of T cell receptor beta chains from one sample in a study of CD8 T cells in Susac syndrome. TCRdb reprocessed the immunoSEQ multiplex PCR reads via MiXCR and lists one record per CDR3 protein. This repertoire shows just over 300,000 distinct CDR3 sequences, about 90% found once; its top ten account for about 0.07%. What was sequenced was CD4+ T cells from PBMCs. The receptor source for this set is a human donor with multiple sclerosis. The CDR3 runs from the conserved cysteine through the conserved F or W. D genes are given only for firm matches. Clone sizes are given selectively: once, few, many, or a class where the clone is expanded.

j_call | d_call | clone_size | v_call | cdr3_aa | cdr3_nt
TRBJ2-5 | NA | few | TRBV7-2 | CASSSVFETQYF | TGTGCCAGCAGCTCGGTCTTTGAGACCCAGTACTTC
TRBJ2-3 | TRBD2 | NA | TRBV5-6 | CASSWRGLAGADTQYF | TGTGCCAGCAGTTGGCGGGGACTAGCGGGCGCAGATACGCAGTATTTT
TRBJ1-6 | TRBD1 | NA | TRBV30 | CAWSRGTANSPLHF | TGTGCCTGGAGTCGGGGGACAGCCAATTCACCCCTCCACTTT
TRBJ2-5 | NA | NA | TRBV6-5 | CASGVGQETQYF | TGTGCCAGCGGAGTCGGACAAGAGACCCAGTACTTC
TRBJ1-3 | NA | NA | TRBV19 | CASSFVAGNTIYF | TGTGCCAGTAGTTTCGTCGCTGGAAACACCATATATTTT
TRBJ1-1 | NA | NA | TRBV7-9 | CASSPGLTAGGLAEAFF | TGTGCCAGCAGCCCGGGCCTCACGGCCGGGGGGCTGGCTGAAGCTTTCTTT
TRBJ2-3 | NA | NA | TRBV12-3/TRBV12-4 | CASSLAGNYRQGTTDTQYF | TGTGCCAGCAGTTTAGCGGGAAACTATAGGCAGGGAACCACAGATACGCAGTATTTT
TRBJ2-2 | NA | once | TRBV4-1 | CASSQGGRPNTGELFF | TGCGCCAGCAGCCAGGGGGGACGTCCGAACACCGGGGAGCTGTTTTTT
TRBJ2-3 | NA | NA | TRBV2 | CASSEGAFTDTQYF | TGTGCCAGCAGTGAAGGGGCCTTCACAGATACGCAGTATTTT
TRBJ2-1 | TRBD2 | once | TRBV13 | CASSLVRAGVPFF | TGTGCCAGCAGCTTAGTTCGAGCGGGAGTGCCGTTCTTC
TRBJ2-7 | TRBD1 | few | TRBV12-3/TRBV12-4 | CASSPRTGVSYEQYF | TGTGCCAGCAGTCCCCGGACAGGGGTCAGCTACGAGCAGTACTTC
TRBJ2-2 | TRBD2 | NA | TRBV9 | CASSTRGSGRGWAGELFF | TGTGCCAGCAGCACCCGAGGTAGCGGGAGAGGTTGGGCCGGGGAGCTGTTTTTT
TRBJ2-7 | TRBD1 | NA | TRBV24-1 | CATSPRWDSGISYEQYF | TGTGCCACCAGTCCAAGGTGGGACAGTGGGATCTCCTACGAGCAGTACTTC
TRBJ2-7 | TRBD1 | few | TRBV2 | CASSEQGALSPYEQYF | TGTGCCAGCAGTGAACAGGGGGCCCTTTCCCCCTACGAGCAGTACTTC
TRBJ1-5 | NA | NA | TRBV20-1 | CSARSGSGQPQHF | TGCAGTGCTAGATCCGGGTCGGGACAGCCCCAGCATTTT
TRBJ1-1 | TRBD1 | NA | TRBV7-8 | CASSLTGGAHTNTEAFF | TGTGCCAGCAGCTTGACAGGGGGCGCCCACACGAACACTGAAGCTTTCTTT
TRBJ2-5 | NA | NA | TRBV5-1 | CASSVGGPRGQTQYF | TGCGCCAGCTCGGTCGGAGGTCCGCGGGGCCAGACCCAGTACTTC
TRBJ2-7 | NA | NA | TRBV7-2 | CASSSDGRYEQYF | TGTGCCAGCAGCAGTGACGGGCGCTACGAGCAGTACTTC
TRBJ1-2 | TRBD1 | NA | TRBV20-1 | CSARDNRGDYGYTF | TGCAGTGCTAGAGATAACAGGGGAGACTATGGCTACACCTTC
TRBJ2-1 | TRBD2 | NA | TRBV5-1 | CASSIRLAGLNEQFF | TGCGCCAGCAGCATACGACTAGCGGGTCTGAATGAGCAGTTCTTC
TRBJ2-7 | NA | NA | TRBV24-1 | CATMDTNYEQYF | TGTGCCACGATGGACACCAACTACGAGCAGTACTTC
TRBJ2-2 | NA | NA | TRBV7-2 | CASSSLLGSNTGELFF | TGTGCCAGCAGCTCTCTACTAGGATCGAACACCGGGGAGCTGTTTTTT
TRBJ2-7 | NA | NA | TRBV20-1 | CSAKPGPNYEQYF | TGCAGTGCTAAACCGGGCCCCAACTACGAGCAGTACTTC
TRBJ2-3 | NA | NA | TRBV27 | CASSLSRGGTDTQYF | TGTGCCAGCAGTTTATCCCGGGGAGGCACAGATACGCAGTATTTT
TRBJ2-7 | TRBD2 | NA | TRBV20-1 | CSAKKVLAGDILGGPYEQYF | TGCAGTGCTAAGAAGGTACTAGCGGGAGATATCTTGGGGGGCCCCTACGAGCAGTACTTC
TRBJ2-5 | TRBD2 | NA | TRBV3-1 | CASSQPTGLEETQYF | TGTGCCAGTAGCCAACCCACGGGACTAGAAGAGACCCAGTACTTC
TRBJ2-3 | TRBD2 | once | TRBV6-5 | CASSSGTSPDTQYF | TGTGCCAGCAGTTCGGGGACTAGTCCCGATACGCAGTATTTT
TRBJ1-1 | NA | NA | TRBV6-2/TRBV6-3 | CASSRRGNTEAFF | TGTGCCAGCAGTAGAAGGGGGAACACTGAAGCTTTCTTT
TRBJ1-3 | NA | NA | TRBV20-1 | CSAKIRGYHSGNTIYF | TGCAGTGCAAAGATCAGGGGTTACCACTCTGGAAACACCATATATTTT
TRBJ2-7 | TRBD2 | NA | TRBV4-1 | CASSQTLGREKYEQYF | TGCGCCAGCAGCCAAACCCTCGGGCGGGAGAAATACGAGCAGTACTTC
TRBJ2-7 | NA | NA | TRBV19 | CASRRTDASSYEQYF | TGTGCCAGTAGACGGACAGACGCATCCTCCTACGAGCAGTACTTC
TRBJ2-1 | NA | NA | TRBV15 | CATSRLASYNEQFF | TGTGCCACCAGCAGACTAGCCTCCTACAATGAGCAGTTCTTC
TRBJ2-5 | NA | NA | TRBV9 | CASSVVVQGETQYF | TGTGCCAGCAGCGTAGTAGTCCAGGGGGAGACCCAGTACTTC
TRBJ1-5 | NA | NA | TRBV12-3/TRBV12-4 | CASSPGLGPQHF | TGTGCCAGCAGTCCCGGTTTAGGTCCTCAGCATTTT
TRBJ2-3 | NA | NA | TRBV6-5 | CASRRSSISTDTQYF | TGTGCCAGCAGACGGTCTAGTATCAGCACAGATACGCAGTATTTT
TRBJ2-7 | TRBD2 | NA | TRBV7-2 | CASSLDAGGLPYEQYF | TGTGCCAGCAGCTTAGATGCCGGGGGACTACCCTACGAGCAGTACTTC
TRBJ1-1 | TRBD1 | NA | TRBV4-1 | CASSNLQGLNTEAFF | TGCGCCAGCAGCAACCTACAGGGGTTGAACACTGAAGCTTTCTTT
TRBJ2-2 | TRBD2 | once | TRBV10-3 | CAIRVTSGSVAGELFF | TGTGCCATCAGGGTGACTAGCGGGAGTGTTGCCGGGGAGCTGTTTTTT
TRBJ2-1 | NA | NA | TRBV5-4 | CASSGRSEQFF | TGTGCCAGCAGCGGGAGGAGTGAGCAGTTCTTC
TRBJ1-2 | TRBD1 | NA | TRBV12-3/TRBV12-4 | CASTLGQYHGYTF | TGTGCCAGCACCCTGGGACAGTACCATGGCTACACCTTC
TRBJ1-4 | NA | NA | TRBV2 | CASSDGGTNEKLFF | TGTGCCAGCAGTGACGGAGGGACTAATGAAAAACTGTTTTTT
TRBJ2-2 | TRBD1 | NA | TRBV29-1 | CSVGDRGHTGELFF | TGCAGCGTGGGGGACAGGGGGCACACCGGGGAGCTGTTTTTT
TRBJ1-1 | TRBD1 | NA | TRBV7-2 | CASSRSGQSNTEAFF | TGTGCCAGCAGCCGATCGGGACAGTCGAACACTGAAGCTTTCTTT
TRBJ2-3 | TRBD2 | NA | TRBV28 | CASSFGAGGYTDTQYF | TGTGCCAGCAGTTTCGGAGCGGGAGGGTACACAGATACGCAGTATTTT
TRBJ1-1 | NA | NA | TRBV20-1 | CSARSGTNTEAFF | TGCAGTGCTAGATCCGGGACGAACACTGAAGCTTTCTTT
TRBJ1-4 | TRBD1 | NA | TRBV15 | CATSRLSTGREKLFF | TGTGCCACCAGCAGACTTTCGACAGGGCGGGAAAAACTGTTTTTT
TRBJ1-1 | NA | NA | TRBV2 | CASRWTFMNTEAFF | TGTGCCAGCAGATGGACGTTCATGAACACTGAAGCTTTCTTT
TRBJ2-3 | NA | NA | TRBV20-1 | CSARVPLGITDTQYF | TGCAGTGCTAGAGTGCCACTGGGGATCACAGATACGCAGTATTTT
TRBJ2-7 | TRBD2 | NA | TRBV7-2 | CASSLAAGEGEQYF | TGTGCCAGCAGCTTAGCAGCGGGAGAGGGCGAGCAGTACTTC
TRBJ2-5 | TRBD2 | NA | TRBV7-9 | CASSSEGLAGTQETQYF | TGTGCCAGCAGCTCGGAAGGACTAGCGGGGACTCAAGAGACCCAGTACTTC
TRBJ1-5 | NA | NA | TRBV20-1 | CSARVGQGTNQPQHF | TGCAGTGCTAGGGTGGGGCAGGGCACCAATCAGCCCCAGCATTTT
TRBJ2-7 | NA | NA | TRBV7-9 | CASSLGVDYEQYF | TGTGCCAGCAGCTTAGGGGTCGACTACGAGCAGTACTTC
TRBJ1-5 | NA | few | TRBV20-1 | CSAGGYSNQPQHF | TGCAGTGCGGGGGGGTATAGCAATCAGCCCCAGCATTTT